The T cell receptor beta chain under discussion was sequenced for a study of OX40 agonist ivuxolimab in advanced cancers. At the level of the study: Patients were infused with ivuxolimab every 2 weeks at 0.01 to 10 mg/kg.

People who had autoimmune disease history or systemic immunosuppression were excluded. Libraries were prepared by immunoSEQ multiplex PCR; TCRdb keeps only in-frame clonotypes and omits some of them. The data contain 70,000 to 95,000 clones, roughly 91% of them seen just once; the ten biggest clones take up 6.2%. Only a few counts were recorded for this clone. Looked up from germline, CDR1 is SGHTA and CDR2 is FQGNSA. With 1 base clipped from V and 2 bases from J, the junction kept 3 bases outside the gene matches. The CDR3 loop spans 15 amino acids. The TCR sequence derives from an adult with an advanced solid tumor such as melanoma, head and neck, liver or kidney cancer. Sequenced here: CD4+ or CD8+ T cells sorted from blood, sampled in a trial of the OX40 agonist ivuxolimab. The chain uses TRBV7-2 and TRBJ2-3; 7 bases map to TRBD1. CDR3 residues: CASSLEGAPTDTQYF. The CDR3 DNA reads as TGTGCCAGCAGCTTAGAGGGGGCACCCACAGATACGCAGTATTTT. The full variable domain, rest sourced from reference TRBV7-2 and TRBJ2-3, is GAGVSQSPSNKVTEKGKDVELRCDPISGHTALYWYRQSLGQGLEFLIYFQGNSAPDKSGLPSDRFSAERTGGSVSTLTIQRTQQEDSAVYLCASSLEGAPTDTQYFGPGTRLTVL.